This T cell receptor (beta chain) is from a study of metastatic and nonmetastatic thyroid tumors. This clone was seen only a few times. In the original analysis: The distant-metastasis classifier for papillary thyroid cancer was built from CDR3 differences across clinicopathological groups. TCRdb reprocessed the PCR reads using MiXCR. The V and J calls reflect TCRdb's pipeline rather than the authors' work. Among around 6,000 clones, roughly 30% were seen once, and the ten largest hold less than 20%. Every patient underwent thyroid surgery untreated. Germline assignment: CDR1 MNHNS and CDR2 SASEGT. Trimming removed 5 bases at V and 0 bases at J, with 8 bases between. The CDR3 consists of 14 residues.

The V and J genes are TRBV6-1 and TRBJ1-3, with D unresolved. The source is a female donor with papillary thyroid cancer or a benign thyroid nodule (not recorded which). Some clones in this sample may be carry-over from other donors' samples. The specimen sequenced was adjacent normal tissue. Here the CDR3 reads CASSTTDSGNTIYF. As DNA, the CDR3 is TGTGCCAGCAGTACAACCGACTCTGGAAACACCATATATTTT.